This is a list of T cell receptor beta chains from one sample in a study of T cells in Graves' hyperthyroidism and ophthalmopathy. From the multiplex PCR reads, TCRdb called clonotypes with MiXCR, one entry per CDR3 protein. The table records 20,000 to 30,000 distinct CDR3 sequences, roughly 45% of them present only once. Sequences were obtained from blood. The receptors shown here come from a woman between 25 and 40 years old with Graves' hyperthyroidism. Both conserved end residues are part of each CDR3. A D gene is named only where the DNA matches it firmly. The size field is filled for only some rows; it gives once, few, many or a size class.

v_call	clone_size	j_call	d_call	cdr3_nt	cdr3_aa
TRBV7-9	NA	TRBJ2-2	NA	TGTGCCAGCAGCTTTGGGGACGGGGAGCTGTTTTTT	CASSFGDGELFF
TRBV11-3	many	TRBJ2-1	NA	TGTGCCAGCAAGGCTAGCTCCTACAATGAGCAGTTCTTC	CASKASSYNEQFF
TRBV3-1	many	TRBJ2-7	NA	TGTGCCAGCAGCCAAGATTCTGACGTAGCCTACGAGCAGTACTTC	CASSQDSDVAYEQYF
TRBV19	many	TRBJ2-5	NA	TGTGCCAGTAGCAATCGGGACAACCAAGAGACCCAGTACTTC	CASSNRDNQETQYF
TRBV5-8	NA	TRBJ1-2	NA	TGTGCCAGCAGCCCGGTGGGGGGCTCTCTTAATGCCTTC	CASSPVGGSLNAF
TRBV6-2/TRBV6-3	NA	TRBJ1-6	NA	TGTGCCAACAGTAAAAATCCACCCCTCCACTTT	CANSKNPPLHF
TRBV5-1	few	TRBJ2-2	NA	TGCGCCAGCAGCTTGGAGGGACGGACGAACACCGGGGAGCTGTTTTTT	CASSLEGRTNTGELFF
TRBV20-1	medium-sized	TRBJ1-6	NA	TGCAGTGCCAGCGCGGGAGGGGCGGAGTATAATTCACCCCTCCACTTT	CSASAGGAEYNSPLHF
TRBV12-3/TRBV12-4	NA	TRBJ2-7	TRBD1	TGTGCCAGCAGTTTAGGGGACAGCGCCTACGAGCAGTACTTC	CASSLGDSAYEQYF
TRBV7-2	once	TRBJ1-2	NA	TGTGCCAGCAGCCCCCGAGGCTACACCTTC	CASSPRGYTF
TRBV20-1	NA	TRBJ2-1	TRBD1	TGCAGTGCCCGGACAGGGGAAGACAATGAGCAGTTCTTC	CSARTGEDNEQFF
TRBV30	many	TRBJ2-5	NA	TGTGCCTGGAGTCAACCCTCACTAGCCCAGTACTTC	CAWSQPSLAQYF
TRBV10-2	few	TRBJ2-7	NA	TGCGCCAGCAGTGAGAACAGCATATACGAGCAGTACTTC	CASSENSIYEQYF
TRBV12-3/TRBV12-4	many	TRBJ1-1	NA	TGTGCCAGCAGTTACAGCAGAAACACTGAAGCTTTCTTT	CASSYSRNTEAFF
TRBV4-1	many	TRBJ2-7	NA	TGCGCCAGCAGCCAACTGACAGCCCTTCTCTACGAGCAGTACTTC	CASSQLTALLYEQYF
TRBV2	medium-sized	TRBJ2-7	NA	TGTGCCAGCAGGCCCGGGGGCTACCCCTACGAGCAGTACTTC	CASRPGGYPYEQYF
TRBV19	NA	TRBJ2-3	TRBD2	TGTGCCAGTAGTATGTTAGCGGGAGGCCTACATACGCAGTATTTT	CASSMLAGGLHTQYF
TRBV6-4	NA	TRBJ2-3	TRBD1	TGTGCCAGCAGTGGCCGTGGGACAGGGGCATTTGATACGCAGTATTTT	CASSGRGTGAFDTQYF
TRBV27	many	TRBJ1-1	NA	TGTGCTACCGTGTCGGGGGTACGAGCTTTCTTT	CATVSGVRAFF
TRBV4-1	many	TRBJ1-4	NA	TGCGCCAGCAGCCAGAACGGAGCGCCCAATGAAAAACTGTTTTTT	CASSQNGAPNEKLFF
TRBV2	NA	TRBJ2-5	NA	TGTGCCAGCAGTGAATTGGGGGGATTCGAGACCCAGTACTTC	CASSELGGFETQYF
TRBV13	many	TRBJ2-6	NA	TGTGCCAGCAGCTTAACCAACGTCCTGACTTTC	CASSLTNVLTF
TRBV7-9	many	TRBJ2-1	TRBD2	TGTGCCAGCAGTTCTCTAGCGGGAGGTTTCTACAATGAGCAGTTCTTC	CASSSLAGGFYNEQFF
TRBV7-9	NA	TRBJ2-7	NA	TGTGCCAGCAGCTCGATTGACTCCTACGAGCAGTACTTC	CASSSIDSYEQYF
TRBV5-1	many	TRBJ2-3	NA	TGCGCCAGCAGCTTGGCGGTGGGACTCACAGATACGCAGTATTTT	CASSLAVGLTDTQYF
TRBV4-1	many	TRBJ2-5	NA	TGCGCCAGCAGCCACCAATGGGTACAGGGAAGGGAGACCCAGTACTTC	CASSHQWVQGRETQYF
TRBV5-4	many	TRBJ2-6	NA	TGTGCCAGCAGCTTGGTAGGGACTGGGGCCAACGTCCTGACTTTC	CASSLVGTGANVLTF
TRBV7-2	NA	TRBJ1-2	NA	TGTGCCAGCAGCTTAGAGGCAGACTATGGCTACACCTTC	CASSLEADYGYTF
TRBV7-3	NA	TRBJ2-5	NA	TGTGCCAGCAGCTTAGATCCGGTGCAGTCGGAGACCCAGTACTTC	CASSLDPVQSETQYF
TRBV20-1	NA	TRBJ2-5	TRBD1	TGCAGTGCTAGAGATCGAGGGGGCCTGGAGACCCAGTACTTC	CSARDRGGLETQYF
TRBV19	many	TRBJ2-5	TRBD1	TGTGCCAGTAGTATTCTGACAGGGAATCAAGAGACCCAGTACTTC	CASSILTGNQETQYF
TRBV7-8	NA	TRBJ2-7	NA	NA	CASSFYICSANKGQQYF
TRBV5-1	NA	TRBJ1-2	NA	TGCGCCAGCAGTTGGGACGGGGGGGCAGGCGGCTACACCTTC	CASSWDGGAGGYTF
TRBV19	NA	TRBJ1-2	NA	TGTGCCAGTGGTACGGCTAGCGGGACGGAGATAGACACCTTC	CASGTASGTEIDTF
TRBV29-1	NA	TRBJ2-7	TRBD2	TGCAGCGTTACCACTAGCGGGAGACGCGAGCAGTACTTC	CSVTTSGRREQYF
TRBV29-1	medium-sized	TRBJ2-2	NA	TGCAGCGTTGTACTAGGACCCGCGAACACCGGGGAGCTGTTTTTT	CSVVLGPANTGELFF
TRBV28	many	TRBJ2-1	NA	TGTGCCAGCACGGAGAGTGGTTGGGGATACAATGAGCAGTTCTTC	CASTESGWGYNEQFF
TRBV9	NA	TRBJ1-1	NA	TGTGCCAGCAGCCCCCGACCGAAAGTGGCTGAAGCTTTCTTT	CASSPRPKVAEAFF
TRBV9	many	TRBJ2-3	TRBD2	TGTGCCAGCAGCGTTGGACTAGCGGGAGAGTGGGGCACAGATACGCAGTATTTT	CASSVGLAGEWGTDTQYF
TRBV6-5	many	TRBJ1-2	NA	TGTGCCAGCAGTCCGGGGCCGTGGGGCTATGGCTACACCTTC	CASSPGPWGYGYTF
TRBV4-2	many	TRBJ2-7	NA	TGTGCCAGCAGCCAAGGTACGGACAGATACGAGCAGTACTTC	CASSQGTDRYEQYF
TRBV3-1	many	TRBJ2-3	NA	TGTGCCAGCAGCCAACTGTCGACAGATACGCAGTATTTT	CASSQLSTDTQYF
TRBV5-4	many	TRBJ2-1	NA	TGTGCCAGCAGCTTACGGGGTCGGGATGAGCAGTTCTTC	CASSLRGRDEQFF
TRBV7-6	NA	TRBJ2-3	NA	TGTGCCAGCAGCCTTGGGTTTGGGACAGATACGCAGTATTTT	CASSLGFGTDTQYF
TRBV20-1	NA	TRBJ1-5	NA	TGCAGTGCTGCCGGGGGCAATCGGCCCCAGCATTTT	CSAAGGNRPQHF